One sample yielded the 9 T cell receptor beta chains listed below, sequenced in a study of shared clonotypes between healthy human individuals. In the naive CD8 group, cells lacked CD45RO and were positively selected for CCR7, so terminally differentiated effector memory CD45RA+ cells were left out. The protocol was immunoSEQ multiplex PCR, while the TCRdb copy is restricted to in-frame clones and leaves out a portion. The repertoire holds around 2,000,000 clones, just over 90% seen once, with 1.7% in the top ten. The sequencing sample was made of naive CD8+ T cells from PBMCs. The receptors come from a young man in good health. Some clones in this sample may be carry-over from other donors' samples.

V gene TRBV6-5 combines with J gene TRBJ2-7; D unclear. V gave up 0 bases and J gave up 10 bases, with 13 bases separating them. Germline values: CDR1 MNHEY, CDR2 SVGAGI. This CDR3 is built from 13 residues. The chain's CDR3 is CASSYSGGSIQYF. The CDR3 DNA reads as TGTGCCAGCAGTTACTCGGGTGGGTCCATCCAGTACTTC.

With respect to this clone: In the same sample, other DNA sequences code for this CDR3. The chain combines TRBV7-2 with TRBJ2-7, with 7 bases fitting TRBD2. This CDR3 region has 14 residues. CDR1 SGHTA and CDR2 FQGNSA come from the germline V gene. With 5 bases clipped from V and 2 bases from J, the junction kept 6 bases outside the gene matches. CDR3 in amino acids: CASSLSGGTYEQYF. The CDR3 DNA sequence: TGTGCCAGCAGCCTCTCGGGGGGAACCTACGAGCAGTACTTC.

The chain uses TRBV25-1 and TRBJ1-2; 7 positions match TRBD1. Trimming took 6 bases from V and 8 from J; bases not matched to a gene: 9. Germline CDR1 reads MGHDK; CDR2 reads SYGVNS. The CDR3 spans 13 residues. The CDR3 DNA is TGTGCCAGCAGCGACAGGGAGGAGGAGGGCTACACCTTC. Its protein product is CASSDREEEGYTF.

This sequence joins TRBV19 and TRBJ2-2; 7 bases are a match to TRBD2. The V gene end was trimmed by 8 bases and the J gene end by 5 bases; junction bases not matched to a gene: 17. CDR1 and CDR2 (germline): LNHDA, SQIVND (reference sequence). CDR3 length: 17 residues. CDR3 in DNA: TGTGCCAGTTCGAATCCAGCGGGAATAGGATGGACCGGGGAGCTGTTTTTT. Protein sequence: CASSNPAGIGWTGELFF.

This clone was recorded once. The chain is built from TRBV13 and TRBJ2-5, with 9 bases lining up with TRBD2. Germline V gene sequence: CDR1 PRHDT, CDR2 FYEKMQ (reference sequence). The V gene end was trimmed by 5 bases and the J gene end by 5 bases; junction bases not matched to a gene: 9. The CDR3 loop spans 15 amino acids. The CDR3 bases are TGTGCCAGCAGCCGCCTTAGCGGGAGCGGGGAGACCCAGTACTTC. Translation: CASSRLSGSGETQYF.

Details on this clone: Additional DNA sequences in this sample encode the identical CDR3. This rearrangement joins TRBV19 to TRBJ2-2; D is ambiguous. The germline V and J ends were trimmed by 5 bases and 6 bases, with 4 bases remaining between them. Germline CDR1 LNHDA, CDR2 SQIVND (reference sequence). This CDR3 contains 11 residues. CDR3 amino acids: CASSGSGELFF. The CDR3 nucleotides are TGTGCCAGTAGTGGGTCCGGGGAGCTGTTTTTT.

The chain's CDR3 is CASSLGPGRAGETQYF. CDR3 DNA: TGCGCCAGCAGCTTGGGGCCCGGGAGGGCCGGTGAGACCCAGTACTTC. This rearrangement joins TRBV5-1 to TRBJ2-5; TRBD2 agrees at 8 bases. The CDR3 has 16 amino acids. The V gene end was trimmed by 0 bases and the J gene end by 5 bases; junction bases not matched to a gene: 9. The germline CDR1 and CDR2 sequences are SGHRS and YFSETQ.

In the case of this clone: The sample contains more than one DNA sequence encoding this CDR3. V usage is TRBV28 and J usage is TRBJ1-1; possible D gene TRBD1, 5 bases. Germline V lookup: CDR1 MDHEN, CDR2 SYDVKM. V lost 6 bases and J lost 0, with 14 bases in between. The CDR3 is 15 residues long. The CDR3, as DNA: TGTGCCAGCAGCCTCCTTGGGGGGATGAACACTGAAGCTTTCTTT. It codes for CASSLLGGMNTEAFF. Drawing the rest from reference TRBV28 and TRBJ1-1, the complete variable domain is DVKVTQSSRYLVKRTGEKVFLECVQDMDHENMFWYRQDPGLGLRLIYFSYDVKMKEKGDIPEGYSVSREKKERFSLILESASTNQTSMYLCASSLLGGMNTEAFFGQGTRLTVV.

The CDR3 nucleotides are TGTGCCAGCAGTCCCCCCGGGCTAGCGGCGGGTGAGCAGTACTTC. It codes for CASSPPGLAAGEQYF. The V and J genes are TRBV28 and TRBJ2-7; 7 bases fit TRBD2. CDR3 size: 15 residues. In germline, CDR1 is MDHEN, CDR2 SYDVKM. V dropped 5 bases and J dropped 7; count of bases not matched to a gene: 14.